This TCR beta chain was recovered during a study of beta chain features in type 1 diabetes. Study-wide results and limits: Moderate but significant shortening of TCRB CDR3s was recorded in all four CD4+ subsets from Type 1 diabetes patients.

This clone was counted only a few times. The antigen is not known. The authors reverse transcribed all of the isolated RNA, so sequencing captured expressed TCRB transcripts. Sequencing was performed with immunoSEQ multiplex PCR; in TCRdb, only in-frame clones are kept and a portion is missing. Counted here are about 340,000 clones, less than 15% occurring once; the ten biggest clones make up roughly 0.015%. V shed 4 bases and J shed 7 bases, with 17 bases lying between them. This CDR3 has 14 amino acids. Germline CDR1 SEHNR, CDR2 FQNEAQ (reference sequence). The sequence was collected from a woman between 18 and 29 years old with type 1 diabetes. The specimen sequenced was naive CD4+ T cells from blood. The chain links TRBV7-9 to TRBJ2-7; D might be TRBD2 (6 bases). The CDR3 bases are TGTGCCAGCAGCTCCCACGGGACTTTAAGGGAGCAGTACTTC. Translated: CASSSHGTLREQYF. The entire variable domain, with the rest obtained from reference TRBV7-9 and TRBJ2-7, is as follows: DTGVSQNPRHKITKRGQNVTFRCDPISEHNRLYWYRQTLGQGPEFLTYFQNEAQLEKSRLLSDRFSAERPKGSFSTLEIQRTEQGDSAMYLCASSSHGTLREQYFGPGTRLTVT.